The 30 T cell receptor beta chains below come from one sample, sequenced in a study of T cell responses to AZD1222 COVID-19 vaccine. Data came from immunoSEQ multiplex PCR; TCRdb stores just in-frame clones and leaves some out. The sample lists about 82,000 clones, 90% to 95% occurring once. The input for sequencing was peripheral blood, taken on day 0 of AZD1222 vaccination. The source of these receptors is an adult in good health.

CDR3 DNA: TGCGCCAGCAGCTTGGCCCTTGGGCTAGCGGCCACAGATACGCAGTATTTT. This codes for CASSLALGLAATDTQYF. The genes are TRBV5-1 and TRBJ2-3; 7 bases agree with TRBD2. Trimming cost V 0 bases and J 2 bases; bases outside gene matches: 9. The CDR3 is 17 residues long. The germline V gene has CDR1 SGHRS and CDR2 YFSETQ.

The gene calls are TRBV9 and TRBJ2-7; 9 nucleotides match TRBD1. V lost 3 bases and J lost 5; bases outside the gene matches: 12. Germline assignment: CDR1 SGDLS and CDR2 YYNGEE. CDR3 length: 16 amino acids. The DNA for the CDR3 is TGTGCCAGCAGCGGGTCCCCCGGGACAGGGTTACACGAGCAGTACTTC. Protein: CASSGSPGTGLHEQYF.

The chain recombines TRBV30 with TRBJ1-2; no clear D gene. Germline assignment: CDR1 GTSNPN and CDR2 SVGIG (reference sequence). The V and J ends lost 5 bases and 3 bases respectively, with 16 bases between them. The CDR3 extends over 14 amino acids. As DNA, the CDR3 is TGTGCCTGGGCCCCCCGGGTGGACGACTATGGCTACACCTTC. It yields the protein CAWAPRVDDYGYTF. The full variable domain, rest sourced from reference TRBV30 and TRBJ1-2, is SQTIHQWPATLVQPVGSPLSLECTVEGTSNPNLYWYRQAAGRGLQLLFYSVGIGQISSEVPQNLSASRPQDRQFILSSKKLLLSDSGFYLCAWAPRVDDYGYTFGSGTRLTVV.

CDR3 DNA sequence: TGTGCCAGCAGCCAAGGGGGCGCAGGACTAAATTCACCCCTCCACTTT. Translated: CASSQGGAGLNSPLHF. The rearrangement joins TRBV3-1 (or the pseudogene TRBV3-2) to TRBJ1-6; D might be TRBD1 (5 bases). The V gene's germline CDR1 is LGHDT and CDR2 YNNKEL (reference sequence). This CDR3 comprises 16 residues. The V gene lost 1 base and the J gene lost 7 bases, with 14 bases spanning the gap.

About this clone: Sequence at one end of the junction differs from germline and may be a read error. The chain is built from TRBV7-7 and TRBJ2-5; maybe TRBD1 (5 bases). CDR3 size: 15 residues. The germline gives CDR1 SSHAT, CDR2 FNYEAQ (reference sequence). The CDR3 reads CASSLGPTGVETQYF. The DNA for the CDR3 is TGTGCTAGCAGCTTAGGCCCCACAGGTGTGGAGACCCAGTACTTC.

This chain joins TRBV18 and TRBJ1-1; D gene unclear. V shed 1 base and J shed 3 bases, with 15 bases lying between them. The CDR3 is made up of 16 amino acids. Germline V gene sequence: CDR1 KGHSH, CDR2 LQKENI. CDR3 region: CASSPLYGLGDTEAFF. CDR3 sequence (DNA): TGTGCCAGCTCACCACTCTACGGCCTTGGGGACACTGAAGCTTTCTTT.

The chain has TRBV6-5 and TRBJ2-1; maybe TRBD2 (6 bases). Trimming took 7 bases from V and 9 from J, leaving 22 bases between them. This CDR3 has 15 residues. Germline V gene sequence: CDR1 MNHEY, CDR2 SVGAGI. The CDR3 nucleotides read TGTGCCAGCACCCCAGCGGCCGCGGGGCTTCGTGAGCAGTTCTTC. Its protein is CASTPAAAGLREQFF.

V gene TRBV24-1 combines with J gene TRBJ1-4; D gene unclear. V was cut by 3 bases and J by 8 bases, with 6 bases left in between. CDR1 is KGHDR and CDR2 is SFDVKD in the germline V gene. The CDR3 is made up of 12 amino acids. CDR3 sequence reads: CATSDRTEKLFF. For the CDR3, the DNA is TGTGCCACCAGTGATCGGACGGAAAAACTGTTTTTT.

This sequence joins TRBV2 and TRBJ2-5; TRBD2 agrees at 9 bases. J lost 2 bases, V lost 8 bases, and 15 bases had no gene match. CDR3 length: 17 residues. Germline CDR1 is SNHLY and CDR2 is FYNNEI. CDR3 in amino acids: CASSRFAAGGLQETQYF. CDR3 bases: TGTGCCAGCTCGAGGTTTGCAGCGGGGGGCCTTCAAGAGACCCAGTACTTC.

The V call is TRBV5-8, the J call TRBJ1-2; D remains ambiguous. Trimming cost V 0 bases and J 8 bases, with 8 bases left between them. Germline CDR1 and CDR2: SGHTS and YDEGEE. The CDR3 is 12 residues long. The CDR3 DNA reads TGTGCCAGCAGCTTGGCCCCGGTGGGCTACACCTTC. It yields the protein CASSLAPVGYTF.

The chain employs TRBV7-9 and TRBJ1-5, with 9 bases aligning to TRBD1. Germline loops: CDR1 SEHNR, CDR2 FQNEAQ (reference sequence). The CDR3 covers 15 residues. After removal of 5 bases from V and 7 bases from J, the junction contained 9 bases not matched to a gene. In DNA, the CDR3 is TGTGCCAGCAGCCCTAGGGGGACAGGGAACCAGCCCCAGCATTTT. It codes for CASSPRGTGNQPQHF.

The rearrangement joins TRBV19 to TRBJ1-2; D is ambiguous. Germline V CDR1 and CDR2: LNHDA, SQIVND (reference sequence). The length of the CDR3 is 15 residues. Trimming took 1 base from V and 5 from J, leaving 14 bases between them. CDR3 region: CASSIAGRTRYGYTF. CDR3 coding DNA: TGTGCCAGTAGTATAGCGGGCCGTACCAGATATGGCTACACCTTC.

The V call is TRBV19, the J call TRBJ1-1; the match to TRBD1 covers 8 bases. V trimming: 6 bases; J trimming: 2 bases; junction bases outside the gene matches: 17. CDR1 and CDR2 (germline): LNHDA, SQIVND (reference sequence). This CDR3 spans 18 amino acids. The CDR3, as DNA: TGTGCCAGTAGCTTGGGACAGGCACGGGTAAGGGTAAACACTGAAGCTTTCTTT. This encodes CASSLGQARVRVNTEAFF. The entire variable domain, with the rest obtained from reference TRBV19 and TRBJ1-1, is as follows: DGGITQSPKYLFRKEGQNVTLSCEQNLNHDAMYWYRQDPGQGLRLIYYSQIVNDFQKGDIAEGYSVSREKKESFPLTVTSAQKNPTAFYLCASSLGQARVRVNTEAFFGQGTRLTVV.

This chain joins TRBV11-2 and TRBJ2-5; D may correspond to TRBD1 or TRBD2 (5 bases each). CDR3 length: 12 amino acids. Germline assignment: CDR1 SGHAT and CDR2 FQNNGV. The V end was cut by 3 bases, the J end by 4 bases, with 6 bases between. CDR3 amino acids: CASSFGGETQYF. Here the CDR3 DNA reads TGTGCCAGCAGCTTTGGGGGAGAGACCCAGTACTTC. Based on the CDR3 plus reference TRBV11-2 and TRBJ2-5, the full variable domain is EAGVAQSPRYKIIEKRQSVAFWCNPISGHATLYWYQQILGQGPKLLIQFQNNGVVDDSQLPKDRFSAERLKGVDSTLKIQPAKLEDSAVYLCASSFGGETQYFGPGTRLLVL.

The V gene is TRBV7-6, the J gene TRBJ1-2; 8 bases match TRBD1. Germline V lookup: CDR1 SGHVS, CDR2 FNYEAQ. The length of the CDR3 is 15 residues. V dropped 5 bases and J dropped 4; count of bases not matched to a gene: 9. The CDR3 DNA reads TGTGCCAGCAGCCTACAGGGGGGGCGCACCTATGGCTACACCTTC. Residues: CASSLQGGRTYGYTF.

The rearrangement uses TRBV5-8 and TRBJ1-4, with D perhaps TRBD1 (6 bases). Trimming left V 3 bases short and J 3 bases short, with 15 bases between. CDR1 is SGHTS and CDR2 is YDEGEE in the germline V gene. This CDR3 is built from 16 residues. The CDR3 DNA reads as TGTGCCAGCAGCTGGACCACAGGGTTCCCTAATGAAAAACTGTTTTTT. Its translation: CASSWTTGFPNEKLFF.

The rearrangement joins TRBV2 to TRBJ1-5; 8 bases line up with TRBD1. Trimming took 6 bases from V and 4 from J; bases not matched to a gene: 11. This CDR3 spans 16 amino acids. The germline CDR1 and CDR2 sequences are SNHLY and FYNNEI. The CDR3 DNA is TGTGCCAGCAGAGAGACAGGGGCGAATAGGAATCAGCCCCAGCATTTT. Protein product: CASRETGANRNQPQHF. The whole variable domain, filled in from reference TRBV2 and TRBJ1-5, reads EPEVTQTPSHQVTQMGQEVILRCVPISNHLYFYWYRQILGQKVEFLVSFYNNEISEKSEIFDDQFSVERPDGSNFTLKIRSTKLEDSAMYFCASRETGANRNQPQHFGDGTRLSIL.

The chain links TRBV5-1 to TRBJ2-1, with a possible D match to TRBD2 (5 bases). Germline CDR1 SGHRS, CDR2 YFSETQ. The CDR3 has 15 residues. V lost 4 bases and J lost 5, with 16 bases in between. The CDR3 here is CASSPEGGRNNEQFF. Written as DNA, the CDR3 is TGCGCCAGCAGCCCCGAGGGCGGAAGGAACAATGAGCAGTTCTTC.

This chain's CDR3 is CASGEGRGNQPQHF. CDR3 sequence (DNA): TGTGCCAGCGGGGAGGGAAGGGGCAATCAGCCCCAGCATTTT. The chain carries TRBV2 and TRBJ1-5; no firm D call. Germline lookup yields CDR1 SNHLY and CDR2 FYNNEI. The CDR3 length is 14 residues. The V end was cut by 8 bases, the J end by 2 bases, with 13 bases between.

This chain links TRBV6-1 with TRBJ2-2; 7 positions agree with TRBD2. This CDR3 has 16 residues. The germline V gene encodes CDR1 MNHNS and CDR2 SASEGT. The trim removed 1 base at V and 4 bases at J, leaving 6 bases unmatched. As DNA, the CDR3 is TGTGCCAGCAGTGAAGTACGGGGGGTGAGCACCGGGGAGCTGTTTTTT. Protein: CASSEVRGVSTGELFF.

The V and J genes are TRBV4-3 and TRBJ2-7; D call uncertain. Germline CDR1 reads LGHNA; CDR2 reads YSLEER. This CDR3 comprises 14 residues. The V end lost 4 bases, the J end lost 4 bases, and 14 bases lay between the germline ends. CDR3 nucleotide sequence: TGCGCCAGCAGCCTCACCCGGAGAGCTTACGAGCAGTACTTC. Translated, it gives CASSLTRRAYEQYF.

This chain joins TRBV5-1 and TRBJ2-5; D not resolved. V was pared by 1 base and J by 5 bases, with 3 bases between. This CDR3 is 11 amino acids long. Germline V gene sequence: CDR1 SGHRS, CDR2 YFSETQ. The CDR3 nucleotides are TGCGCCAGCAGCTTGTTGGAGACCCAGTACTTC. Residues: CASSLLETQYF. The whole variable domain, filled in from reference TRBV5-1 and TRBJ2-5, reads KAGVTQTPRYLIKTRGQQVTLSCSPISGHRSVSWYQQTPGQGLQFLFEYFSETQRNKGNFPGRFSGRQFSNSRSEMNVSTLELGDSALYLCASSLLETQYFGPGTRLLVL.

This clone was seen only once. The chain carries TRBV6-5 and TRBJ1-5, with 7 bases that match TRBD1. The V gene end was trimmed by 6 bases and the J gene end by 3 bases; junction bases not matched to a gene: 8. The CDR3 consists of 15 residues. CDR1 is MNHEY and CDR2 is SVGAGI in the germline V gene. The CDR3: CASRTGRMTNQPQHF. Written as DNA, the CDR3 is TGTGCCAGCAGGACAGGGAGAATGACCAATCAGCCCCAGCATTTT.

This chain uses TRBV5-1 with TRBJ1-2; the D is unclear. Germline V lookup: CDR1 SGHRS, CDR2 YFSETQ. The CDR3 is 16 amino acids. V dropped 1 base and J dropped 5 bases, with 18 bases sitting between them. CDR3 bases: TGCGCCAGCAGCTTGTCCCTCGCGGACGGAAGATATGGCTACACCTTC. The encoded protein is CASSLSLADGRYGYTF.

This sequence joins TRBV7-2 and TRBJ2-3; no firm D call. The CDR3 length is 12 residues. Germline values: CDR1 SGHTA, CDR2 FQGNSA. V lost 0 bases to trimming and J lost 6 bases, with 4 bases between them. The CDR3 coding sequence is TGTGCCAGCAGCTTAGCGCAGGATACGCAGTATTTT. The encoded protein is CASSLAQDTQYF. The variable domain in full, completed from reference TRBV7-2 and TRBJ2-3, reads GAGVSQSPSNKVTEKGKDVELRCDPISGHTALYWYRQSLGQGLEFLIYFQGNSAPDKSGLPSDRFSAERTGGSVSTLTIQRTQQEDSAVYLCASSLAQDTQYFGPGTRLTVL.

The rearrangement uses TRBV13 and TRBJ2-1; either TRBD1 or TRBD2 may supply D (5 bases each). Trimming removed 3 bases at V and 2 bases at J, with 14 bases between. Per germline, CDR1 PRHDT and CDR2 FYEKMQ (reference sequence). The CDR3 has 16 residues. This CDR3 reads CASSLGVGSTYNEQFF. The CDR3 DNA is TGTGCCAGCAGCTTGGGGGTAGGATCGACCTACAATGAGCAGTTCTTC.

The CDR3: CASSPGDYGYTF. The DNA of the CDR3 is TGTGCCAGCAGCCCCGGAGACTATGGCTACACCTTC. The gene calls are TRBV9 and TRBJ1-2; no reliable D call. Germline CDR1 reads SGDLS; CDR2 reads YYNGEE. V lost 4 bases and J 3 bases, leaving 7 bases between the germline ends. There are 12 residues in the CDR3.

The chain employs TRBV15 and TRBJ1-4, with D possibly matching TRBD1 (5 bases). CDR1 is LNHNV, CDR2 YYDKDF, per germline (reference sequence). Trimming took off 0 bases at V and 4 bases at J, with 9 bases between the two ends. The CDR3 has 15 amino acids. The CDR3 region is CATSRDRRDNEKLFF. CDR3 nucleotides: TGTGCCACCAGCAGAGATCGCAGGGATAATGAAAAACTGTTTTTT.

The chain combines TRBV5-6 with TRBJ1-2, with 11 bases identical to TRBD1. J gave up 8 bases and V 3 bases, and 9 bases lay outside the gene matches. The CDR3 is made up of 15 amino acids. Germline V gene sequence: CDR1 SGHDT, CDR2 YYEEEE. This CDR3 is CASSYDRDRGSGYTF. The CDR3 nucleotides are TGTGCCAGCAGCTACGACCGGGACAGGGGGTCAGGCTACACCTTC.

This clone was counted a few times. The rearrangement uses TRBV19 and TRBJ1-5, with D perhaps TRBD1 (6 bases). The CDR3 has 17 amino acids. In germline, CDR1 is LNHDA, CDR2 SQIVND (reference sequence). V lost 5 bases to trimming and J lost 1 base, with 18 bases between them. The CDR3 loop is CASSSGAGTESNQPQHF. DNA for the CDR3: TGTGCCAGTAGTTCAGGGGCCGGGACCGAAAGCAATCAGCCCCAGCATTTT.